This T cell receptor (beta chain) was recovered during a study of human T cells and chemical hapten exposure. There are many counts of this clonotype. Time point of the sample: pre-sensitization, week 0. Treatment meaning: therapeutic diphenylcyclopropenone sensitization with weekly scalp DPC. TCRdb called the RACE reads again in MiXCR, with one record for every CDR3 protein. The repertoire has some 39,000 distinct CDR3 sequences, 7.6% of them found once; the top ten carry about 1.2%. CDR3 length: 13 residues. CDR1 is SGHAT, CDR2 FQDESV, per germline (reference sequence). Trimming left V 2 bases short and J 14 bases short, with 16 bases between.

The origin of this receptor is a woman aged 50 to 65 with alopecia areata. Some clones in this sample may be carry-over from other donors' samples. The chain uses TRBV11-1 and TRBJ2-1, with TRBD2 as a possible D gene (6 bases). Sequenced here: whole blood, sampled in connection with sensitization to the hapten diphenylcyclopropenone (DPC). The CDR3 nucleotides are TGTGCCAGCAGCTTAACTAGCCCTTGGGACGAGTTCTTC. This codes for CASSLTSPWDEFF.